The 27 T cell receptor beta chains given below trace back to one sample, sequenced in a study of shared clonotypes between healthy human individuals (dated by TCRdb to the early 2020s). Libraries were prepared through the immunoSEQ multiplex PCR assay. TCRdb retrieved this table from immuneACCESS and kept in-frame rearrangements only. Not all clones are present; in checked studies, unresolved V genes account for under half, and no reason is known for the remainder. The table for this sample lists 2 million to 2.5 million clones; more than 80% of them were counted only once. The top ten clonotypes cover about 0.37% of the sample. Sequenced input: naive CD4+ T cells from PBMCs. The cell subset or site tag for this specimen amounts to: CD45RA+ positively selected. Source of these receptors: a man aged 18 to 35 in good health. Some clones in this sample may be carry-over from other donors' samples.

V is TRBV5-1 and J is TRBJ2-2; TRBD2 matches at 11 bases. The germline CDR1 and CDR2 sequences are SGHRS and YFSETQ. The CDR3 length is 16 residues. Trimming cost V 4 bases and J 0 bases; bases outside gene matches: 2. DNA of the CDR3: TGCGCCAGCAGCCAACTAGCGGGAGCGAACACCGGGGAGCTGTTTTTT. Amino acid sequence: CASSQLAGANTGELFF.

The CDR3 loop is CASRTDRVLGELFF. The DNA of the CDR3 is TGCGCCAGCAGAACCGACAGGGTTCTGGGGGAGCTGTTTTTT. The gene calls are TRBV10-2 and TRBJ2-2, with 7 bases lining up with TRBD1. CDR3 size: 14 residues. The germline V gene has CDR1 WSHSY and CDR2 SAAADI. V shed 6 bases, J shed 8 bases, and the junction held 9 bases outside the gene matches.

The chain links TRBV11-2 to TRBJ1-3, with D possibly TRBD1 on 6 matching bases. V dropped 1 base and J dropped 4 bases, with 11 bases sitting between them. Germline lookup yields CDR1 SGHAT and CDR2 FQNNGV. The CDR3 spans 15 residues. CDR3: CASSLATGKGNTIYF. The CDR3 DNA sequence: TGTGCCAGCAGCTTAGCGACAGGCAAAGGAAACACCATATATTTT. Looking up the rest from reference TRBV11-2 and TRBJ1-3 gives the full variable domain: EAGVAQSPRYKIIEKRQSVAFWCNPISGHATLYWYQQILGQGPKLLIQFQNNGVVDDSQLPKDRFSAERLKGVDSTLKIQPAKLEDSAVYLCASSLATGKGNTIYFGEGSWLTVV.

With respect to this clone: Other DNA sequences in the sample encode the same CDR3. The chain employs TRBV2 and TRBJ2-7; D perhaps matches TRBD1 (6 bases). Trimming cost V 8 bases and J 1 base, with 9 bases left between them. The CDR3 has 12 amino acids. Germline V lookup: CDR1 SNHLY, CDR2 FYNNEI. CDR3 sequence reads: CASRGQSYEQYF. In DNA form, the CDR3 reads TGTGCCAGCCGCGGACAGTCCTACGAGCAGTACTTC. Full variable domain (remainder filled in from reference TRBV2 and TRBJ2-7): EPEVTQTPSHQVTQMGQEVILRCVPISNHLYFYWYRQILGQKVEFLVSFYNNEISEKSEIFDDQFSVERPDGSNFTLKIRSTKLEDSAMYFCASRGQSYEQYFGPGTRLTVT.

This chain connects TRBV2 to TRBJ1-5; no clear D. The CDR3 is 12 residues long. CDR1 is SNHLY, CDR2 FYNNEI, per germline. Deletions cut 7 bases from V and 4 bases from J, with 8 bases between. The CDR3 DNA reads TGTGCCAGCAACCCGGGGAATCAGCCCCAGCATTTT. Translation gives CASNPGNQPQHF. Full variable domain (remainder filled in from reference TRBV2 and TRBJ1-5): EPEVTQTPSHQVTQMGQEVILRCVPISNHLYFYWYRQILGQKVEFLVSFYNNEISEKSEIFDDQFSVERPDGSNFTLKIRSTKLEDSAMYFCASNPGNQPQHFGDGTRLSIL.

The rearrangement uses TRBV19 and TRBJ2-1; 7 bases align to TRBD1. This CDR3 contains 14 residues. J gave up 7 bases and V 5 bases, and 8 bases lay outside the gene matches. Germline CDR1 is LNHDA and CDR2 is SQIVND (reference sequence). The CDR3 loop reads CASSFDRVGNEQFF. CDR3 nucleotide sequence: TGTGCCAGTAGTTTCGACAGGGTGGGTAATGAGCAGTTCTTC.

In this sample, this clone turned up once. The J gene is TRBJ1-2, the V gene TRBV6-1; TRBD1 might be the D (5 bases). V was pared by 5 bases and J by 3 bases, with 7 bases between. There are 12 residues in the CDR3. Germline values: CDR1 MNHNS, CDR2 SASEGT. Here the CDR3 DNA reads TGTGCCAGCAGTAGACAGTACTATGGCTACACCTTC. Its translation: CASSRQYYGYTF.

This chain links TRBV2 with TRBJ2-7, with TRBD1 matching over 7 bases. The CDR3 consists of 13 residues. The V segment lost 7 bases and the J segment 5 bases; nucleotides outside the gene matches: 8. Germline assignment: CDR1 SNHLY and CDR2 FYNNEI. The CDR3 region is CASTQTGIDEQYF. The CDR3 nucleotides read TGTGCCAGCACCCAGACAGGGATCGACGAGCAGTACTTC.

The chain combines TRBV28 with TRBJ2-7; D might be TRBD1 or TRBD2, each matching 5 bases. Germline V gene sequence: CDR1 MDHEN, CDR2 SYDVKM. V dropped 8 bases and J dropped 4 bases, with 21 bases sitting between them. This CDR3 region has 15 residues. CDR3 in amino acids: CASQSEGRGPYEQYF. CDR3 nucleotide sequence: TGTGCCAGCCAAAGCGAGGGTAGGGGCCCGTACGAGCAGTACTTC.

The gene calls are TRBV7-9 and TRBJ2-2; D ambiguous. CDR1 is SEHNR, CDR2 FQNEAQ, per germline (reference sequence). The V end lost 3 bases, the J end lost 4 bases, and 12 bases lay between the germline ends. This CDR3 spans 15 amino acids. CDR3 in amino acids: CASSLIVEFTGELFF. CDR3 coding DNA: TGTGCCAGCAGCTTGATAGTGGAGTTCACCGGGGAGCTGTTTTTT.

The V gene is TRBV7-9, the J gene TRBJ1-4, with TRBD1 as a possible D gene (5 bases). Germline values: CDR1 SEHNR, CDR2 FQNEAQ (reference sequence). The V end lost 3 bases, the J end lost 4 bases, and 12 bases lay between the germline ends. The CDR3 spans 15 residues. CDR3 amino acids: CASSFRDGDNEKLFF. As DNA, the CDR3 is TGTGCCAGCAGCTTCCGGGACGGAGATAATGAAAAACTGTTTTTT.

The genes are TRBV5-4 and TRBJ1-2; 7 bases line up with TRBD1. Trimming took 4 bases from V and 8 from J; bases not matched to a gene: 5. Germline V gene data show CDR1 as SGHNT and CDR2 as YYREEE (reference sequence). This CDR3 has 12 residues. CDR3 coding DNA: TGTGCCAGCAGCCAGGGGGGGGGCGGCTACACCTTC. This sequence encodes CASSQGGGGYTF.

This clone appeared once. An end of the junction differs from the germline gene, which may be a read error. The chain is built from TRBV6-6 and TRBJ1-4; 9 bases fit TRBD1. This CDR3 is 13 amino acids long. Germline values: CDR1 MNHNY, CDR2 SVGAGI (reference sequence). The CDR3 DNA reads as TGTGCCAGCAGTGGAACAGGGGGCCTACTAGGTTTCTTT. Its translation is CASSGTGGLLGFF.

This chain connects TRBV18 to TRBJ2-1; D tentatively fits TRBD1 or TRBD2 (6 bases each). This CDR3 has 12 residues. Germline CDR1 reads KGHSH; CDR2 reads LQKENI. V was shortened by 4 bases and J by 10 bases, with 11 bases between the two germline ends. The CDR3: CASSRGAPEQFF. The DNA for the CDR3 is TGTGCCAGCTCACGGGGGGCCCCAGAGCAGTTCTTC.

This chain connects TRBV11-2 to TRBJ2-7; D is perhaps TRBD1 or TRBD2 (6 bases each). The germline V and J ends were trimmed by 5 bases and 7 bases, with 18 bases remaining between them. Germline V gene data show CDR1 as SGHAT and CDR2 as FQNNGV. The length of the CDR3 is 14 residues. CDR3 in amino acids: CASSPRWGAGEQYF. The DNA for the CDR3 is TGTGCCAGCAGCCCCCGCTGGGGGGCGGGGGAGCAGTACTTC.

This clone was seen just once. Germline is not matched at one junction end, which may reflect a read error. The chain recombines TRBV6-1 with TRBJ2-1; TRBD2 matches 9 bases. The CDR3 is made up of 15 amino acids. Germline V gene sequence: CDR1 MNHNS, CDR2 SASEGT. CDR3 residues: CASGRLAVTYNVQFF. DNA of the CDR3: TGTGCCAGCGGGAGACTAGCGGTTACCTACAATGTGCAGTTCTTC.

The V and J genes are TRBV6-5 and TRBJ2-5; D is undetermined. CDR1 is MNHEY and CDR2 is SVGAGI in the germline V gene. Trimming shortened V by 0 bases and J by 5 bases, and 7 bases separated the two germline ends. The CDR3 is made up of 13 amino acids. The CDR3 spells CASSYSAWETQYF. The DNA of the CDR3 is TGTGCCAGCAGTTACTCGGCGTGGGAGACCCAGTACTTC.

This chain joins TRBV18 and TRBJ2-7, with TRBD1 as a possible D gene (6 bases). V lost 5 bases and J 5 bases, leaving 16 bases between the germline ends. The CDR3 contains 14 residues. The V gene's germline CDR1 is KGHSH and CDR2 LQKENI. CDR3 protein: CASSSYTGWNEQYF. Here the CDR3 DNA reads TGTGCCAGCTCATCCTACACAGGGTGGAACGAGCAGTACTTC.

Turning to this clone: The junction differs from germline at one of its ends, possibly a read error. The V gene is TRBV30, the J gene TRBJ2-1; 10 bases match TRBD2. The CDR3 spans 15 residues. The germline gives CDR1 GTSNPN, CDR2 SVGIG (reference sequence). CDR3 protein: CVWRGTSASYNEQFF. The CDR3, as DNA: TGTGTCTGGAGAGGGACTAGCGCCTCCTACAATGAGCAGTTCTTC. The full variable domain, its missing parts supplied by reference TRBV30 and TRBJ2-1, is SQTIHQWPATLVQPVGSPLSLECTVEGTSNPNLYWYRQAAGRGLQLLFYSVGIGQISSEVPQNLSASRPQDRQFILSSKKLLLSDSGFYLCVWRGTSASYNEQFFGPGTRLTVL.

The chain uses TRBV5-4 and TRBJ2-3, with 7 bases that match TRBD2. Germline loops: CDR1 SGHNT, CDR2 YYREEE (reference sequence). The J segment lost 2 bases and the V segment lost 0 bases, leaving 6 bases of the junction unmatched. The CDR3 totals 16 residues. CDR3 bases: TGTGCCAGCAGCTTGGTGGCTAGCGGAAACACAGATACGCAGTATTTT. Encoded protein: CASSLVASGNTDTQYF.

The genes are TRBV6-5 and TRBJ1-1; maybe TRBD1 (5 bases). CDR3 length: 15 residues. Germline V lookup: CDR1 MNHEY, CDR2 SVGAGI. V was clipped by 6 bases and J by 0 bases, with 14 bases between them. CDR3 DNA: TGTGCCAGCAGGGTTAGAGCAGGGATGAACACTGAAGCTTTCTTT. Protein: CASRVRAGMNTEAFF.

The chain combines TRBV18 with TRBJ1-6; D unresolved. Between the trimmed V and J ends, which lost 3 bases and 9 bases, there was a span of 15 bases. The CDR3 is made up of 15 amino acids. Germline V lookup: CDR1 KGHSH, CDR2 LQKENI. The CDR3 region is CASSPSSESGSPLHF. Here the CDR3 DNA reads TGTGCCAGCTCACCTTCCTCAGAATCAGGTTCACCCCTCCACTTT.

On this clone itself: This sample also contains other DNA sequences that code for the same CDR3. V usage is TRBV15 and J usage is TRBJ2-3; D remains unclear. The germline V and J ends were trimmed by 4 bases and 0 bases, with 2 bases remaining between them. The CDR3 spans 12 residues. Per the germline V gene, CDR1 is LNHNV and CDR2 is YYDKDF (reference sequence). Here the CDR3 DNA reads TGTGCCACCAGCAAAAGCACAGATACGCAGTATTTT. Residues: CATSKSTDTQYF.

Worth noting for this clone: Other DNA sequences of this sample code for an identical CDR3. This chain joins TRBV15 and TRBJ2-7, with D uncertain. V gave up 0 bases and J gave up 1 base, with 4 bases separating them. The CDR3 is 13 residues long. Germline values: CDR1 LNHNV, CDR2 YYDKDF (reference sequence). The CDR3 nucleotides are TGTGCCACCAGCAGAGATAAATCCTACGAGCAGTACTTC. Translating it yields CATSRDKSYEQYF.

This rearrangement joins TRBV2 to TRBJ1-5; 8 nucleotides match TRBD1. Germline trimming cut 4 bases from V and 5 bases from J; bases unmatched to any gene: 7. CDR3 length: 15 amino acids. Germline loops: CDR1 SNHLY, CDR2 FYNNEI. CDR3 sequence reads: CASSGSTGVHQPQHF. CDR3 nucleotide sequence: TGTGCCAGCAGTGGTTCGACAGGGGTGCATCAGCCCCAGCATTTT.

The chain uses TRBV7-6 and TRBJ2-2, with D tentatively TRBD2 (5 bases). The CDR3 sequence is 14 residues long. Trimming left V 5 bases short and J 4 bases short, with 11 bases between. Germline values: CDR1 SGHVS, CDR2 FNYEAQ. CDR3 bases: TGTGCCAGCAGCAAACTTGGAGGCACCGGGGAGCTGTTTTTT. Encoded protein: CASSKLGGTGELFF. The complete variable domain, with remaining parts taken from reference TRBV7-6 and TRBJ2-2, reads GAGVSQSPRYKVTKRGQDVALRCDPISGHVSLYWYRQALGQGPEFLTYFNYEAQQDKSGLPNDRFSAERPEGSISTLTIQRTEQRDSAMYRCASSKLGGTGELFFGEGSRLTVL.

On this clone itself: This sample includes further DNA sequences coding for the same CDR3. This chain joins TRBV5-1 and TRBJ2-1; D call uncertain. Trimming took off 0 bases at V and 6 bases at J, with 4 bases between the two ends. Germline CDR1 and CDR2: SGHRS and YFSETQ. There are 12 residues in the CDR3. The CDR3 DNA sequence: TGCGCCAGCAGCTTGGCCAGCAATGAGCAGTTCTTC. It encodes CASSLASNEQFF.